These T cell receptor beta chains were read from a single sample in a study of blood T cell repertoires in COVID-19. Method: immunoSEQ multiplex PCR; TCRdb's copy keeps in-frame clones and lacks some. The table records approximately 280,000 clones, just under 90% of them present only once. Sequenced: PBMCs or T cells enriched from blood (not recorded which). These receptors came from a woman in her sixties or seventies who had recovered from COVID-19. Each CDR3 is given with its conserved first and last residue. The D gene is left open where the match is weak. The size entry is marked missing in some rows and otherwise reads once, few, many or a size class.

abundance	v_gene	len	d_gene	j_gene	CDR3nt	CDR3aa
NA	TRBV19	14	TRBD1	TRBJ1-5	TGTGCCAGTATCCCCGACAGGGCCGATCAGCCCCAGCATTTT	CASIPDRADQPQHF
NA	TRBV12-3/TRBV12-4	13	NA	TRBJ1-5	TGTGCCAGCAGTTCACAGGGAGAACAGCCCCAGCATTTT	CASSSQGEQPQHF
NA	TRBV19	16	TRBD1	TRBJ1-2	TGTGCCAGTAGTATGAGGGTCGCGGGGACAGGGGAAGGCTACACCTTC	CASSMRVAGTGEGYTF
few	TRBV7-6	14	NA	TRBJ2-7	TGTGCCAGCAGCCTCGGAGCCTTGTCCTACGAGCAGTACTTC	CASSLGALSYEQYF
NA	TRBV5-1	15	TRBD1	TRBJ1-6	TGCGCCAGCAGCTTGGGTCGGGACAGCCAAACACCCCTCCACTTT	CASSLGRDSQTPLHF
NA	TRBV4-2	14	NA	TRBJ2-7	TGTGCCAGCAGCCAAGATACCAGTATCTACGAGCAGTACTTC	CASSQDTSIYEQYF
NA	TRBV5-1	17	NA	TRBJ1-4	TGCGCCAGCAGCTTGGGGGGGCGCGGTCTCCTTAATGAAAAACTGTTTTTT	CASSLGGRGLLNEKLFF
NA	TRBV18	14	NA	TRBJ2-3	TGTGCCAGTACGACTAGCTGGGGGCCAGATACGCAGTATTTT	CASTTSWGPDTQYF
NA	TRBV14	15	TRBD1	TRBJ1-3	TGTGCCAGCAGCCCCGGACAGGGCCCCGGAAACACCATATATTTT	CASSPGQGPGNTIYF
NA	TRBV19	13	NA	TRBJ1-4	TGTGCCAGTAGCCTAAGGTCCAGGGAAAAACTGTTTTTT	CASSLRSREKLFF
NA	TRBV10-2	14	NA	TRBJ1-5	TGCGCCAGCAGTGATAAAGGGGGTTTTCAGCCCCAGCATTTT	CASSDKGGFQPQHF
NA	TRBV12-3/TRBV12-4	13	NA	TRBJ2-7	TGTGCCAGCAGTTCGGGGGGCCATTACGAGCAGTACTTC	CASSSGGHYEQYF
NA	TRBV2	17	TRBD2	TRBJ2-1	TGTGCCAGCAGTGAAACGGCCGCGGGGGTCCCCTACAATGAGCAGTTCTTC	CASSETAAGVPYNEQFF
NA	TRBV3-1/TRBV3-2	17	NA	TRBJ2-2	TGTGCCAGCAGCCTTAGGGAGCGATCCAAGAACACCGGGGAGCTGTTTTTT	CASSLRERSKNTGELFF
NA	TRBV5-1	15	TRBD2	TRBJ2-1	TGCGCCAGCAGCTTTTCCCTAGCGGGAGGCAATGAGCAGTTCTTC	CASSFSLAGGNEQFF
few	TRBV11-3	12	NA	TRBJ1-1	TGTGCCAGCAGCCCACAGAACACTGAAGCTTTCTTT	CASSPQNTEAFF
once	TRBV30	15	TRBD2	TRBJ2-3	TGTGCCTGGGGTGGGACTAGCGGGCGCACAGATACGCAGTATTTT	CAWGGTSGRTDTQYF
NA	TRBV3-1/TRBV3-2	13	NA	TRBJ2-3	TGTGCCATTCAAGCGGGCGGTTCAGATACGCAGTATTTT	CAIQAGGSDTQYF
NA	TRBV5-1	16	NA	TRBJ2-1	TGCGCCAGCAGCTGGGGGCGGGGGAGCTCCTACAATGAGCAGTTCTTC	CASSWGRGSSYNEQFF
NA	TRBV27	16	TRBD2	TRBJ2-1	TGTGCCAGCAGACTAGCGGGTTTTTCGGCCTACAATGAGCAGTTCTTC	CASRLAGFSAYNEQFF
NA	TRBV10-3	16	TRBD1	TRBJ1-2	TGTGCCATCAGTGCCTCCGGGACAGCTCCTAACTATGGCTACACCTTC	CAISASGTAPNYGYTF
NA	TRBV3-1/TRBV3-2	13	NA	TRBJ1-1	TGTGCCAGCAGCCGCACAGGTGGTACTGAAGCTTTCTTT	CASSRTGGTEAFF
NA	TRBV28	12	NA	TRBJ1-2	TGTGCCAGCAGTCTCGGGGGATATGGCTACACCTTC	CASSLGGYGYTF
NA	TRBV6-5	13	TRBD2	TRBJ2-7	TGTGCCAGCAGTTATAGCGGGACCTACGAGCAGTACTTC	CASSYSGTYEQYF
NA	TRBV3-1/TRBV3-2	14	NA	TRBJ1-1	TGTGCCAGCAGCCGCAGCCCACTAAACACTGAAGCTTTCTTT	CASSRSPLNTEAFF
NA	TRBV3-1/TRBV3-2	12	NA	TRBJ2-5	TGTGCCAGCAGCCAAGATCTCGAGACCCAGTACTTC	CASSQDLETQYF
NA	TRBV28	13	NA	TRBJ1-5	TGTGCCAGCACCCGGGGTAACAATCAGCCCCAGCATTTT	CASTRGNNQPQHF
NA	TRBV5-6	14	NA	TRBJ2-7	TGTGCCAGCAGCTTCAGGAGGGTCACATACGAGCAGTACTTC	CASSFRRVTYEQYF
NA	TRBV28	12	NA	TRBJ2-7	TGTGCCAGCAGGCCCCCCGGGGGTGAGCAGTACTTC	CASRPPGGEQYF
NA	TRBV18	15	NA	TRBJ2-1	TGTGCCAGCTCGCTACTAGGGAAGGTATACAATGAGCAGTTCTTC	CASSLLGKVYNEQFF
NA	TRBV7-8	16	TRBD1	TRBJ2-5	TGTGCCAGCAGCGGACAGGGGTTAAGTAGCGTAGAGACCCAGTACTTC	CASSGQGLSSVETQYF
NA	TRBV6-5	12	NA	TRBJ2-7	TGTGCCACAGGGGCGAATTCGCGGGAGCAGTACTTC	CATGANSREQYF
NA	TRBV28	13	NA	TRBJ2-3	TGTGCCAGTGGAGACTCCGGCACAGATACGCAGTATTTT	CASGDSGTDTQYF
NA	TRBV5-1	12	NA	TRBJ2-7	TGCGCCAGCAGCTTACAGGGATACGAGCAGTACTTC	CASSLQGYEQYF
NA	TRBV2	13	NA	TRBJ2-7	TGTGCCAGCACAACGGACAAAATCTACGAGCAGTACTTC	CASTTDKIYEQYF
NA	TRBV15	14	TRBD2	TRBJ2-1	TGTGCCACCAGCAGAGACTCGGGACTACCGGAGCAGTTCTTC	CATSRDSGLPEQFF
NA	TRBV9	13	NA	TRBJ1-1	TGTGCCAGCAGCGGGCGGGGGAACACTGAAGCTTTCTTT	CASSGRGNTEAFF
NA	TRBV7-9	13	NA	TRBJ2-7	TGTGCCAGCAGACCTCCGGAGGGTCACGAGCAGTACTTC	CASRPPEGHEQYF
NA	TRBV30	15	TRBD1	TRBJ2-5	TGTGCCTGGAGTGTTCTTAGGGGGCGCGGGGAGACCCAGTACTTC	CAWSVLRGRGETQYF
NA	TRBV10-1	12	TRBD1	TRBJ2-5	TGCGCCAGGGACAGGGGGTATGAGACCCAGTACTTC	CARDRGYETQYF
NA	TRBV5-1	15	TRBD2	TRBJ2-2	TGCGCCAGCAGCTTGGAGCGGGGGGCGATCGGGGAGCTGTTTTTT	CASSLERGAIGELFF
NA	TRBV2	14	NA	TRBJ2-5	TGTGCCAGCAGGGGCTATGGGGCACGGGAGACCCAGTACTTC	CASRGYGARETQYF
once	TRBV5-1	19	TRBD2	TRBJ2-6	TGCGCCAGCAGGGACCTCGCGGGAGGGTCGGGTTCTGGGGCCAACGTCCTGACTTTC	CASRDLAGGSGSGANVLTF
NA	TRBV21-1	15	NA	TRBJ1-6	TGTGCCGGCATGAGATACCGGGACAGGGATTCACCCCTCCACTTT	CAGMRYRDRDSPLHF
NA	TRBV6-1	17	TRBD1	TRBJ1-2	TGTGCCAGCAGTGAATGGGGGGACAGGGGGCCTAACTATGGCTACACCTTC	CASSEWGDRGPNYGYTF
once	TRBV15	13	TRBD1	TRBJ1-2	TGTGCCACCAGCGAACAGGGGCTTTCGGGCTACACCTTC	CATSEQGLSGYTF
NA	TRBV9	15	TRBD2	TRBJ2-1	TGTGCCAGCAGCGTAGCTAGCGGGAGGGCCACTGAGCAGTTCTTC	CASSVASGRATEQFF
NA	TRBV3-1/TRBV3-2	12	TRBD1	TRBJ2-7	TGTGCCAGTGGGACAGGGGCCTACGAGCAGTACTTC	CASGTGAYEQYF
NA	TRBV5-4	14	TRBD2	TRBJ2-7	TGTGCCAGCAGCTTTGGGGGGGACTCCTACGAGCAGTACTTC	CASSFGGDSYEQYF
few	TRBV5-4	14	TRBD1	TRBJ1-1	TGTGCCAGCAGCCAAGGGACAGGGGGCACTGAAGCTTTCTTT	CASSQGTGGTEAFF
NA	TRBV19	13	NA	TRBJ1-2	TGTGCCAGTAGAAGGACGGGGGGGAATGGCTACACCTTC	CASRRTGGNGYTF
NA	TRBV25-1	14	NA	TRBJ1-1	TGTGCCAGCAGTGATACGGGGTCGAACACTGAAGCTTTCTTT	CASSDTGSNTEAFF
NA	TRBV28	16	NA	TRBJ2-1	TGTGCCAGCAGTTTCCTCACCCGGCCAGGATATAATGAGCAGTTCTTC	CASSFLTRPGYNEQFF
NA	TRBV30	12	NA	TRBJ2-3	TGTGCCTGGAGTTCCCACACAGATACGCAGTATTTT	CAWSSHTDTQYF
NA	TRBV6-5	13	NA	TRBJ1-2	TGTGCCAGCAGAGCTACAGATAACTATGGCTACACCTTC	CASRATDNYGYTF
NA	TRBV6-5	15	TRBD1	TRBJ1-5	TGTGCCAGCAGCCAAACAGGGGCCCTCGATCAGCCCCAGCATTTT	CASSQTGALDQPQHF
few	TRBV5-5	13	NA	TRBJ1-5	TGTGCCAGCAGCGACAGGCTCAATCAGCCCCAGCATTTT	CASSDRLNQPQHF